This TCR beta chain appears in the sequencing data of a study of blood T cells in healthy people across ages. Remarks on this clonotype: Its antigen is not identified.

A second PCR, run for about 7 to 12 cycles, used a sample-barcoded 5' primer plus a J-beta primer mix. Samples each returned at least 3 million CDR3-containing paired-end reads. Each CDR3 protein gets one entry after TCRdb re-called the 5' RACE reads with MiXCR. The sample holds 1.6 million or so distinct CDR3 sequences; around 36% are singletons and the top ten take approximately 11%. General study results and limits: Per million T cells, the diversity of TCR beta decreased roughly linearly as age advanced. Expanded clonotype shifts may have been confounded, as the donors had an unknown CMV status.

This CDR3 spans 15 amino acids. The germline V gene encodes CDR1 SGHTA and CDR2 FQGNSA. The trim removed 5 bases at V and 8 bases at J, leaving 8 bases unmatched. The sample consisted of blood. The chain links TRBV7-2 to TRBJ2-1; 11 nucleotides agree with TRBD2. This sequence was found in a woman in her 30s in good health. CDR3 loop: CASSLPTSGVHEQFF. In DNA, the CDR3 is TGTGCCAGCAGCCTACCGACTAGCGGGGTTCATGAGCAGTTCTTC.